The present TCR beta chain was sequenced within a study of shared clonotypes between healthy human individuals. Broader study findings: In having few donors, the study represented limited genetic and exposure-history diversity. An expected dependence of interdonor clonotype sharing on sequencing depth was noted.

The CDR3 consists of 14 residues. In germline, CDR1 is SQVTM, CDR2 ANQGSEA. Details on this clone: Its antigen is undetermined.

Execution of the assay was at deep level. The repertoire was sequenced with immunoSEQ multiplex PCR; TCRdb's copy has only in-frame clones and lacks some. The repertoire holds approximately 500,000 clones, with 90% to 97% as singletons. CD4+ cells yielded CD45RA+ naive and CD45RA-negative memory subsets. The sample taken for sequencing was naive CD4+ T cells sorted from blood. Subset meaning: CD45RA+ positively selected. The V and J genes are TRBV29-1 and TRBJ2-5; weak D call: TRBD1 (5 bases). The DNA end is a closer match to TRBJ2-7, so the J assignment may be wrong. The source is a woman in her thirties in good health. The CDR3 nucleotides read TGCAGCGCGAGCCCAGGGATGGGTTTCTACGAGCAGTACTTC. Amino acids: CSASPGMGFYEQYF.